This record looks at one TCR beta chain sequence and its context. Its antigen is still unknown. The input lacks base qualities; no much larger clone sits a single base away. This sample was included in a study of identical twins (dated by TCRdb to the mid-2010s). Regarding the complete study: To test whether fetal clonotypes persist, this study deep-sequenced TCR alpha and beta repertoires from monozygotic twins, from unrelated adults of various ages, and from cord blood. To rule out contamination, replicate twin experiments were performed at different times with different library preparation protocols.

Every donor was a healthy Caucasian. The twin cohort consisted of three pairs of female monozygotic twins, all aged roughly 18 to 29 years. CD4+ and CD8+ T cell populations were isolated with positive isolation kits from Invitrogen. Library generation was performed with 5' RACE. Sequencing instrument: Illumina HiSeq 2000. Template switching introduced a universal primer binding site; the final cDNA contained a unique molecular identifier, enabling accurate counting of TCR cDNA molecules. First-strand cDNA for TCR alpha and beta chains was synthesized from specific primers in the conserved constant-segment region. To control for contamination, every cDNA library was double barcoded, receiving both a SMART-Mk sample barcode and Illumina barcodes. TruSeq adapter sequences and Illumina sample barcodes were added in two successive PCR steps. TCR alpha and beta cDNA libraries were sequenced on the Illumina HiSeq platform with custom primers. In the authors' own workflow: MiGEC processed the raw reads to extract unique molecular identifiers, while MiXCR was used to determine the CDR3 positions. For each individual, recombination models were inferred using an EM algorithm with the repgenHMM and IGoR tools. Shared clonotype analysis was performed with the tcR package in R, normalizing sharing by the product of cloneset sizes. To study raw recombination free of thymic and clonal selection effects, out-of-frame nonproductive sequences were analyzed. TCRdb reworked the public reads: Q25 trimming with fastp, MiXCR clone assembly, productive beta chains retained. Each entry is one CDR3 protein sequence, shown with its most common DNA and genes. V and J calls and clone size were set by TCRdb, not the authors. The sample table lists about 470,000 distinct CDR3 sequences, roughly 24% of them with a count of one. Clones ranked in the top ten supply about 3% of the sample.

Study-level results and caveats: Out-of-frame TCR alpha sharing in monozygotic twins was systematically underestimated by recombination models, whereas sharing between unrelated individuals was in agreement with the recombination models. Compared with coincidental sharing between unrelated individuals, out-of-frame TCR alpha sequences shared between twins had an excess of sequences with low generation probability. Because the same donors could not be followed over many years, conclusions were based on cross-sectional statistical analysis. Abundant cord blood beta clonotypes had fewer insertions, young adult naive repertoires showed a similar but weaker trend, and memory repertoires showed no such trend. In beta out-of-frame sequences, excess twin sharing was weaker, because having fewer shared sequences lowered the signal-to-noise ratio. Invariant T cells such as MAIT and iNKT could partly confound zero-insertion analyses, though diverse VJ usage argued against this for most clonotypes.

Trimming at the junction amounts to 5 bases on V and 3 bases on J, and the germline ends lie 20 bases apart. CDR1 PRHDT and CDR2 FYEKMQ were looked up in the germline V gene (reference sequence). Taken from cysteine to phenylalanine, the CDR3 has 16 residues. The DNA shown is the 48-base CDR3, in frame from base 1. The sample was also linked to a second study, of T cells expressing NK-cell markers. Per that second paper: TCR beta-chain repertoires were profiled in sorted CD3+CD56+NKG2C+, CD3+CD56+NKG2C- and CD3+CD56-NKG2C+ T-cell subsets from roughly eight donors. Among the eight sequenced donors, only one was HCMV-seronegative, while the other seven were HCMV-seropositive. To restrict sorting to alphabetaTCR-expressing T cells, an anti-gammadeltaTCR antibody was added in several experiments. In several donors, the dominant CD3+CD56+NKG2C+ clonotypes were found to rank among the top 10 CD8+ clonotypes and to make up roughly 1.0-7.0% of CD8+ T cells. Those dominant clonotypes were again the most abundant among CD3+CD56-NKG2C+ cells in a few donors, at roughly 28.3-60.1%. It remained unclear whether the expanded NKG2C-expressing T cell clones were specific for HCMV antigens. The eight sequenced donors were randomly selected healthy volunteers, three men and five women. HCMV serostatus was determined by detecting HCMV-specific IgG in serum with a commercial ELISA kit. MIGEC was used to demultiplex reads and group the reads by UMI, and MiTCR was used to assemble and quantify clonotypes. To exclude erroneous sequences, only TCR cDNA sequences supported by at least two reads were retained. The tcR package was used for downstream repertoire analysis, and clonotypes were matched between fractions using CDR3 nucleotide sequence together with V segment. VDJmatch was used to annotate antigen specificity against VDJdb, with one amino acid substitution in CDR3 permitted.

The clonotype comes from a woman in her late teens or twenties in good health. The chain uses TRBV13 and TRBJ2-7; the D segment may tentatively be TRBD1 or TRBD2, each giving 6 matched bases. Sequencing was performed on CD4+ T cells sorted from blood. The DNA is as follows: TGTGCCAGCAGCGTCCTCGGGGGCAGGAGGGGCTACGAGCAGTACTTC. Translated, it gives CASSVLGGRRGYEQYF.